This TCR beta chain comes out of a study of siplizumab effects on memory and regulatory T cells. This CDR3 spans 14 amino acids. The ends were cut back, 2 bases at V and 1 base at J, with 7 bases in the middle. The germline V gene encodes CDR1 SGHRS and CDR2 YFSETQ. Turning to this clone: The sample contains more than one DNA sequence encoding this CDR3.

Assays examined about 10^5 TCR templates per sample. Profiling relied on immunoSEQ multiplex PCR, and the TCRdb table lists in-frame clones only, not all of them. The sample carries about 82,000 clones, roughly 87% recorded once. The chain employs TRBV5-1 and TRBJ1-3; D is undetermined. This receptor was identified in a human donor in good health. The sequencing sample was made of Tregs sorted from blood. CDR3 DNA sequence: TGCGCCAGCAGCTTAGGAAATTCTGGAAACACCATATATTTT. Its protein product is CASSLGNSGNTIYF.